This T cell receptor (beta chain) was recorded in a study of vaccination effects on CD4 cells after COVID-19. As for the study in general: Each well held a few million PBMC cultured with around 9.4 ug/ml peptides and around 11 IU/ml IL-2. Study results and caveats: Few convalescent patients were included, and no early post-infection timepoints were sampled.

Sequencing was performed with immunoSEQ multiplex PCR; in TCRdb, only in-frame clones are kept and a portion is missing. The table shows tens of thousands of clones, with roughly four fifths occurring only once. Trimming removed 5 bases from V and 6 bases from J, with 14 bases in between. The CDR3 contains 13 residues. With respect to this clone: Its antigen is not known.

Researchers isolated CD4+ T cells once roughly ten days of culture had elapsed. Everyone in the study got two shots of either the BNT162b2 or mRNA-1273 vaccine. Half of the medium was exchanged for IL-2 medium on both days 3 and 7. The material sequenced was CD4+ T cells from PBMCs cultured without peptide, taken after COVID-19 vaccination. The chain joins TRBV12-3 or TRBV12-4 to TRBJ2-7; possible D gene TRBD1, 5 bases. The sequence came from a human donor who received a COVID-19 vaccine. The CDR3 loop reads CASSMKGDSEQYV. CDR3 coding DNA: TGTGCCAGCAGTATGAAGGGCGACAGCGAGCAGTACGTC.